This is a list of T cell receptor beta chains from one sample in a study of vaccination and CD4 T cells after COVID-19. Their antigens are not known. Via MiXCR, TCRdb re-called the PCR reads, giving one row per CDR3 protein. Of 6,500 to 8,000 distinct CDR3 sequences detected, roughly 53% appear once; the ten largest clones hold about 25%. Sequenced sample: CD4+ T cells from blood, cultured in vitro. The source of these receptors is a human donor in good health. The CDR3 runs from the conserved cysteine through the conserved F or W. The order of the fields is V gene, clone size, D gene, J gene, CDR3 protein, CDR3 DNA. A D gene is named only where the DNA matches it firmly. Clone sizes are given selectively: once, few, many, or a class where the clone is expanded.

TRBV20-1,-,-,TRBJ1-3,CSAPQREAGNTIYF,TGCAGTGCTCCCCAGAGGGAGGCTGGAAACACCATATATTTT
TRBV20-1,-,TRBD1,TRBJ1-2,CSAMNRGYGYTF,TGCAGTGCTATGAACAGGGGCTATGGCTACACCTTC
TRBV24-1,-,TRBD2,TRBJ2-3,CATSTSGLTDTQYF,TGTGCCACCAGCACTAGCGGCCTCACAGATACGCAGTATTTT
TRBV2,few,-,TRBJ1-2,CASSERVYGYTF,TGTGCCAGCAGTGAAAGGGTCTATGGCTACACCTTC
TRBV7-2,-,-,TRBJ2-3,CASSLAGSTDTQYF,TGTGCCAGCAGCTTAGCGGGTAGCACAGATACGCAGTATTTT
TRBV7-7,-,-,TRBJ2-5,CASSPQGWAETQYF,TGTGCCAGCAGCCCCCAGGGCTGGGCCGAGACCCAGTACTTC
TRBV30,-,-,TRBJ1-1,CAWSVERMGPEAFF,TGTGCCTGGAGTGTGGAGAGGATGGGGCCAGAAGCTTTCTTT
TRBV5-1,-,TRBD1,TRBJ1-2,CASGPGTANYGYTF,TGCGCCAGCGGCCCCGGGACAGCCAACTATGGCTACACCTTC
TRBV27,-,-,TRBJ2-1,CASSPPERQNYNEQFF,TGTGCCAGCAGCCCTCCCGAACGGCAAAACTACAATGAGCAGTTCTTC
TRBV24-1,few,-,TRBJ2-2,CATSDPPGGGARTGELFF,TGTGCCACCAGTGATCCCCCAGGGGGGGGAGCCAGGACCGGGGAGCTGTTTTTT
TRBV19,-,-,TRBJ1-2,CASSNGFYGYTF,TGTGCCAGTAGTAATGGATTCTATGGCTACACCTTC
TRBV20-1,-,TRBD1,TRBJ1-5,CSASPGTGGYQPQHF,TGCAGTGCTAGCCCTGGGACAGGGGGTTATCAGCCCCAGCATTTT
TRBV6-1,large,-,TRBJ1-5,CASTDGVQPQHF,TGTGCCAGCACCGATGGGGTCCAGCCCCAGCATTTT
TRBV10-3,-,-,TRBJ1-2,CAISVSPENYGYTF,TGTGCCATCAGTGTGAGTCCGGAAAACTATGGCTACACCTTC
TRBV2,-,-,TRBJ1-2,CASSGGSGYTF,TGTGCCAGCAGTGGGGGGAGCGGCTACACCTTC
TRBV7-6,-,-,TRBJ1-1,CASSLGTLNTEAFF,TGTGCCAGCAGCTTAGGGACCCTCAACACTGAAGCTTTCTTT
TRBV7-2,-,-,TRBJ1-2,CASSLRGGNGYTF,TGTGCCAGCAGCTTAAGGGGGGGAAATGGCTACACCTTC
TRBV6-2/TRBV6-3,-,-,TRBJ1-5,CASSYPGEGQPQHF,TGTGCCAGCAGTTACCCCGGGGAGGGTCAGCCCCAGCATTTT
TRBV20-1,-,-,TRBJ2-5,CSARRGHPGTQYF,TGCAGTGCTAGAAGGGGACACCCCGGGACCCAGTACTTC
TRBV6-1,-,-,TRBJ1-2,CASMEELRMTYGYTF,TGTGCCAGCATGGAGGAACTGAGGATGACCTATGGCTACACCTTC
TRBV7-2,-,-,TRBJ1-5,CASSFVVSDQPQHF,TGTGCCAGCAGCTTTGTCGTGTCGGATCAGCCCCAGCATTTT
TRBV19,few,-,TRBJ1-2,CASGTSSNYGYTF,TGTGCCAGTGGGACTAGTTCTAACTATGGCTACACCTTC
TRBV6-1,few,-,TRBJ2-1,CASERQANEQFF,TGTGCCAGCGAAAGGCAGGCCAATGAGCAGTTCTTC
TRBV20-1,-,-,TRBJ1-5,CSALVSGFNQPQHF,TGCAGTGCCCTTGTTTCCGGGTTCAATCAGCCCCAGCATTTT
TRBV11-2,-,-,TRBJ1-1,CASSLSSWTEAFF,TGTGCCAGCAGCTTATCTTCGTGGACTGAAGCTTTCTTT
TRBV27,-,TRBD1,TRBJ1-5,CASSSGQERQPQHF,TGTGCCAGCAGTTCCGGACAGGAGAGGCAGCCCCAGCATTTT
TRBV28,few,TRBD1,TRBJ1-1,CASTTGGWMNTEAFF,TGTGCCAGCACGACAGGGGGCTGGATGAACACTGAAGCTTTCTTT
TRBV25-1,-,-,TRBJ1-1,CASSLGEFTEAFF,TGTGCCAGCAGTTTGGGGGAGTTTACTGAAGCTTTCTTT
TRBV9,-,-,TRBJ2-5,CASSVQPVGETQYF,TGTGCCAGCAGCGTACAGCCAGTAGGGGAGACCCAGTACTTC
TRBV7-9,-,TRBD1,TRBJ1-2,CASSGQGRIPPNYGYTF,TGTGCCAGCAGCGGACAGGGGAGGATTCCCCCTAACTATGGCTACACCTTC
TRBV2,-,-,TRBJ1-1,CASSDPRFNTEAFF,TGTGCCAGCAGTGACCCCAGGTTTAACACTGAAGCTTTCTTT
TRBV7-9,-,-,TRBJ2-2,CASSLAGYTGELFF,TGTGCCAGCAGCTTAGCGGGATACACCGGGGAGCTGTTTTTT
TRBV4-2,-,TRBD2,TRBJ2-3,CASSQRGLAGTSTDTQYF,TGTGCCAGCAGCCAGAGGGGGCTAGCGGGAACTAGCACAGATACGCAGTATTTT
TRBV5-1,few,-,TRBJ1-1,CASSLGGRDTEAFF,TGCGCCAGCAGCTTGGGGGGCAGGGACACTGAAGCTTTCTTT
TRBV6-2/TRBV6-3,-,-,TRBJ1-1,CASSYEGLGAFF,TGTGCCAGCAGTTACGAGGGCTTAGGGGCTTTCTTT
TRBV5-1,-,-,TRBJ2-1,CASSLVLARDNEQFF,TGCGCCAGCAGCTTGGTTCTAGCGAGGGACAATGAGCAGTTCTTC
TRBV6-1,few,-,TRBJ1-1,CASRTTWNTEAFF,TGTGCCAGCAGGACGACTTGGAACACTGAGGCTTTCTTT
TRBV25-1,-,-,TRBJ1-2,CASRPDDKGRGHGYTF,TGTGCCAGCAGGCCCGACGATAAGGGGCGAGGCCATGGCTACACCTTC
TRBV18,-,-,TRBJ2-2,CASSPQPGIKVGELFF,TGTGCCAGCTCACCACAACCGGGAATAAAGGTCGGGGAGCTGTTTTTT
TRBV19,few,-,TRBJ1-1,CASILTGANTEAFF,TGTGCCAGCATATTAACCGGGGCGAACACTGAAGCTTTCTTT
TRBV20-1,medium-sized,-,TRBJ1-5,CSAPLRGTGSYQPQHF,TGCAGTGCTCCTCTTCGAGGGACTGGGAGTTATCAGCCCCAGCATTTT
TRBV7-8,-,-,TRBJ2-2,CASSAPGLLNTGELFF,TGTGCCAGCAGCGCACCGGGACTCTTAAACACCGGGGAGCTGTTTTTT
TRBV4-1,-,TRBD2,TRBJ2-5,CASSPQGSGVQETQYF,TGCGCCAGCAGCCCCCAGGGTAGCGGGGTACAAGAGACCCAGTACTTC
TRBV27,-,-,TRBJ2-7,CASSPSRHEQYF,TGTGCCAGCAGTCCCTCTAGACACGAGCAGTACTTC
TRBV10-3,-,TRBD1,TRBJ2-4,CAISDDRGSKNIQYF,TGTGCCATCAGTGATGACAGGGGATCCAAAAACATTCAGTACTTC
TRBV6-1,-,TRBD2,TRBJ2-7,CASRGGTSGSYEQYF,TGTGCCAGCAGGGGGGGGACTAGCGGTTCCTACGAGCAGTACTTC
TRBV20-1,-,-,TRBJ2-7,CSANRAPNSYEQYF,TGCAGTGCCAACAGGGCACCTAACAGCTACGAGCAGTACTTC
TRBV6-1,-,TRBD2,TRBJ2-1,CASSEWRTSGVGNEQFF,TGTGCCAGCAGTGAATGGCGGACTAGCGGGGTAGGGAATGAGCAGTTCTTC
TRBV29-1,-,TRBD1,TRBJ1-2,CSVEDLAWDRGPVDYGYTF,TGCAGCGTTGAAGATCTGGCCTGGGACAGGGGGCCTGTAGACTATGGCTACACCTTC